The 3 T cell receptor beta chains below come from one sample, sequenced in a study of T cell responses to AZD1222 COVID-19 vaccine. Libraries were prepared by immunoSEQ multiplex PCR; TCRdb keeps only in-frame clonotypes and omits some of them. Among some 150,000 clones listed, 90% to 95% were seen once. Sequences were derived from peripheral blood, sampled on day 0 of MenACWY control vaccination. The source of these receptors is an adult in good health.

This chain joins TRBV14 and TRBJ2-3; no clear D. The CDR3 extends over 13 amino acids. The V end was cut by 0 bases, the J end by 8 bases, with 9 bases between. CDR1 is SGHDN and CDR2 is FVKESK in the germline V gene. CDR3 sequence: CASSQDRIVTQYF. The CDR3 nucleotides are TGTGCCAGCAGCCAAGATCGGATCGTTACGCAGTATTTT.

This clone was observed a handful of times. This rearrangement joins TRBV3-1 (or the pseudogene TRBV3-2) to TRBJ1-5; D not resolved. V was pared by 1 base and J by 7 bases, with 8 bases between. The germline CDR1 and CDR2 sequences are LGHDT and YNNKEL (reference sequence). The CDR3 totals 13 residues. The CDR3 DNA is TGTGCCAGCAGCCAAGCTTTTGTGCAGCCCCAGCATTTT. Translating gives CASSQAFVQPQHF.

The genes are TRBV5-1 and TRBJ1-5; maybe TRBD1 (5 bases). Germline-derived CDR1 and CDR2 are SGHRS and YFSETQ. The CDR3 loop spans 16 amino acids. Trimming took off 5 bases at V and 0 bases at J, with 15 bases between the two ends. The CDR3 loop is CASSAEGPHSNQPQHF. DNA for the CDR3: TGCGCCAGCAGTGCGGAGGGACCACATAGCAATCAGCCCCAGCATTTT.